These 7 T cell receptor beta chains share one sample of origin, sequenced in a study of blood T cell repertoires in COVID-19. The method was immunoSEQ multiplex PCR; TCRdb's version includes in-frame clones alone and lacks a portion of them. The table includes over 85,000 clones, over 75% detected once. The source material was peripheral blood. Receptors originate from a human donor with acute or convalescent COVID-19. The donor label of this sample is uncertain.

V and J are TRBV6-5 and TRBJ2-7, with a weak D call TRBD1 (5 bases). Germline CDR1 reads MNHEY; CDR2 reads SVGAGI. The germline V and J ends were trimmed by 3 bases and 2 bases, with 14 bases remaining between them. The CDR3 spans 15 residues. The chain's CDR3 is CASSYQGKRAYEQYF. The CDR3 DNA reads TGTGCCAGCAGTTATCAGGGCAAAAGGGCCTACGAGCAGTACTTC.

CDR3 in DNA: TGTGCCACCAGTGATTTGGGTGGGGGGACCACAGATACGCAGTATTTT. It encodes CATSDLGGGTTDTQYF. The genes are TRBV24-1 and TRBJ2-3; D perhaps matches TRBD2 (6 bases). Germline V gives CDR1 KGHDR, CDR2 SFDVKD. V lost 0 bases to trimming and J lost 2 bases, with 11 bases between them. The CDR3 is 16 residues long.

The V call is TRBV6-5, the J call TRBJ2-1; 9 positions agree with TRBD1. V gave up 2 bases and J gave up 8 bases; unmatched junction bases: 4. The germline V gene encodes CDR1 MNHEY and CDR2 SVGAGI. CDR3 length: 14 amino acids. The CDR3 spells CASSYRDRAYEQFF. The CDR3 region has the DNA TGTGCCAGCAGTTACAGGGACAGGGCGTATGAGCAGTTCTTC.

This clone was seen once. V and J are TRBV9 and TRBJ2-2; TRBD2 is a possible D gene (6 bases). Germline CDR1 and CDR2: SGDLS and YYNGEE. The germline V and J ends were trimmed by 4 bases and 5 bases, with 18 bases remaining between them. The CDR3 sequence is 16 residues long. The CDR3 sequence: CASSSDSWGVTGELFF. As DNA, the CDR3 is TGTGCCAGCAGCTCGGACTCATGGGGGGTTACCGGGGAGCTGTTTTTT.

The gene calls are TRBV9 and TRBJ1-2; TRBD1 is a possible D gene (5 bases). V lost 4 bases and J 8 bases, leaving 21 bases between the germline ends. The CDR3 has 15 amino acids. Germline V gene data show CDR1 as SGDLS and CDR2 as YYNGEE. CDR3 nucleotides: TGTGCCAGCAGCCGGGGGGTCGATCCCAGAAACGGCTACACCTTC. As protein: CASSRGVDPRNGYTF. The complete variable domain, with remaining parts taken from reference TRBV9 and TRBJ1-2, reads DSGVTQTPKHLITATGQRVTLRCSPRSGDLSVYWYQQSLDQGLQFLIQYYNGEERAKGNILERFSAQQFPDLHSELNLSSLELGDSALYFCASSRGVDPRNGYTFGSGTRLTVV.

The CDR3 reads CASSLGLHRNYGYTF. Here the CDR3 DNA reads TGTGCCAGCAGTTTAGGACTCCACAGAAACTATGGCTACACCTTC. V usage is TRBV6-2 or TRBV6-3 and J usage is TRBJ1-2; D unclear. Germline CDR1 reads MNHEY; CDR2 reads SVGEGT. V gave up 4 bases and J gave up 2 bases, with 14 bases separating them. The CDR3 loop spans 15 amino acids.

The CDR3 region is CAWRSNSPLHF. In DNA, the CDR3 is TGTGCCTGGAGGTCAAATTCACCCCTCCACTTT. V and J are TRBV30 and TRBJ1-6; no firm D call. The CDR3 extends over 11 amino acids. Germline V CDR1 and CDR2: GTSNPN, SVGIG (reference sequence). Trimming stripped 3 bases from V and 7 bases from J, with 4 bases between.